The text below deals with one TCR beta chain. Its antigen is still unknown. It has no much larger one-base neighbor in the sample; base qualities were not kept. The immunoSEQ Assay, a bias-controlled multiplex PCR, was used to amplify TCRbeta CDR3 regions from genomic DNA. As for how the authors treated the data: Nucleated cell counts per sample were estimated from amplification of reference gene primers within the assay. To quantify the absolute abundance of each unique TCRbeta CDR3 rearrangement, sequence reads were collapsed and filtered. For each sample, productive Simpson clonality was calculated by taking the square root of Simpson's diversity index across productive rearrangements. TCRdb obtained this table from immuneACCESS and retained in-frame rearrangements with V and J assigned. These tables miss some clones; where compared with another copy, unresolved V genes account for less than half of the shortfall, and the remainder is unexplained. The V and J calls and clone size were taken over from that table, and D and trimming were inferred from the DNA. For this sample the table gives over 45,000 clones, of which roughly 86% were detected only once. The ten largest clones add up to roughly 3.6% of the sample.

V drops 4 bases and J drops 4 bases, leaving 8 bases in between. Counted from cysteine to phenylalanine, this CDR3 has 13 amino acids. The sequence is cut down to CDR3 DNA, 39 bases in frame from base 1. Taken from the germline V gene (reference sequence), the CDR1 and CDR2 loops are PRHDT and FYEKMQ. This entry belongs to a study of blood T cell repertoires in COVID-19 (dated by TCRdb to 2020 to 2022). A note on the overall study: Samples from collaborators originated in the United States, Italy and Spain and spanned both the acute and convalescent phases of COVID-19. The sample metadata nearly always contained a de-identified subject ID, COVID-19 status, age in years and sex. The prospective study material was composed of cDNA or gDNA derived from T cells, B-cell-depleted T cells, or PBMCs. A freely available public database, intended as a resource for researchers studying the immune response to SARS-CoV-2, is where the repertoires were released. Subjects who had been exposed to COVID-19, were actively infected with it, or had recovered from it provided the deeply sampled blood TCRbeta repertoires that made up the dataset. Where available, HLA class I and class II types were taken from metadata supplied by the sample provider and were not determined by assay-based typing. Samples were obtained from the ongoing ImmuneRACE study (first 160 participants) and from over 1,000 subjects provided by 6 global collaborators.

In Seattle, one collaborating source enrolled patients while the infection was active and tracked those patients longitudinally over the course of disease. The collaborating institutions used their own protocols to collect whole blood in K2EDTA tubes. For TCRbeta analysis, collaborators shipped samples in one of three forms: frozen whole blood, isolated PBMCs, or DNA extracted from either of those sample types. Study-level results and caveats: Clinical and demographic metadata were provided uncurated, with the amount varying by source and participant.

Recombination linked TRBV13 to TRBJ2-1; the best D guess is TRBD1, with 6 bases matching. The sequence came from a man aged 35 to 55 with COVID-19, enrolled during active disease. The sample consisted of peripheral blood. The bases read TGTGCCAGCAGCTATCAGGGGTACAATGAGCAGTTCTTC. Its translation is CASSYQGYNEQFF.